The clone carrying this TCR beta chain was seen a few times. The data belong to a study of blood T cell repertoires in COVID-19. The table came from immunoSEQ multiplex PCR; TCRdb's copy has only in-frame clones and leaves some out. The table lists about 230,000 clones, roughly 85% of them singletons. V lost 6 bases and J lost 8; bases outside the gene matches: 12. This CDR3 contains 15 residues. Germline lookup yields CDR1 SGHDN and CDR2 FVKESK. The rearrangement uses TRBV14 and TRBJ1-2, with 10 bases that match TRBD1. Sequenced material: peripheral blood. The TCR sequence derives from a man aged 50-59 years with COVID-19, enrolled during active disease. CDR3 amino acids: CASSKNFGQGGGYTF. CDR3 coding DNA: TGTGCCAGCAGTAAAAATTTCGGACAGGGGGGCGGCTACACCTTC.